Listed below are T cell receptor beta chains from one sample, sequenced in a study of shared clonotypes between healthy human individuals. Sequencing used immunoSEQ multiplex PCR; TCRdb keeps in-frame clones, though not all of them. There are approximately 350,000 clones in the sample; around 74% occur only once, and 10% lies in the top ten. The sample was memory CD4+ T cells sorted from blood. The origin of the receptors is a man in his thirties or forties in good health. Each CDR3 is given with its conserved first and last residue. D genes are given only for firm matches. Rows may omit the clone size; those that give it use once, few, many or a size class.

len: 17; v_gene: TRBV11-2; abundance: once; j_gene: TRBJ2-1; d_gene: TRBD1; CDR3nt: TGTGCCAGCAGCTTAGGGACAGGGATTAGCTCCTACAATGAGCAGTTCTTC; CDR3aa: CASSLGTGISSYNEQFF
len: 15; v_gene: TRBV19; abundance: .; j_gene: TRBJ1-1; d_gene: .; CDR3nt: TGTGCCAGTAGTATAGGTCCGACATTCGGCACTGAAGCTTTCTTT; CDR3aa: CASSIGPTFGTEAFF
len: 16; v_gene: TRBV7-3; abundance: .; j_gene: TRBJ1-1; d_gene: .; CDR3nt: TGTGCCAGCAGCTTAATGCCTGGACAGAGAGCCACTGAAGCTTTCTTT; CDR3aa: CASSLMPGQRATEAFF
len: 15; v_gene: TRBV2; abundance: .; j_gene: TRBJ2-1; d_gene: .; CDR3nt: TGTGCCAGCAGTCAAGACAGGAGTGCCCACAATGAGCAGTTCTTC; CDR3aa: CASSQDRSAHNEQFF
len: 12; v_gene: TRBV6-1; abundance: once; j_gene: TRBJ1-4; d_gene: .; CDR3nt: TGTGCCAGCAGTGAACCTTCCGACAAACTGTTTTTT; CDR3aa: CASSEPSDKLFF
len: 16; v_gene: TRBV27; abundance: .; j_gene: TRBJ2-5; d_gene: .; CDR3nt: TGTGCCAGCAGTTTAACGACCTGGACGCTTATAGCGACCCAGTACTTC; CDR3aa: CASSLTTWTLIATQYF
len: 14; v_gene: TRBV7-9; abundance: many; j_gene: TRBJ2-7; d_gene: .; CDR3nt: TGTGCCAGCAGCACCGACAGGGGAGGGTACGAGCAGTACTTC; CDR3aa: CASSTDRGGYEQYF
len: 16; v_gene: TRBV7-9; abundance: few; j_gene: TRBJ1-2; d_gene: TRBD1; CDR3nt: TGTGCCAGCAGCTTATTTGACAGGGAGGACGCCTATGGCTACACCTTC; CDR3aa: CASSLFDREDAYGYTF
len: 17; v_gene: TRBV25-1; abundance: .; j_gene: TRBJ2-7; d_gene: TRBD2; CDR3nt: TGTGCCAACTCGGGACTAGCGGGAGTTAAATTCGACTACGAGCAGTACTTC; CDR3aa: CANSGLAGVKFDYEQYF
len: 15; v_gene: TRBV11-2; abundance: few; j_gene: TRBJ1-1; d_gene: .; CDR3nt: TGTGCCAGCAGCTTACTGCGTCGGGGAAACACTGAAGCTTTCTTT; CDR3aa: CASSLLRRGNTEAFF
len: 11; v_gene: TRBV6-1; abundance: .; j_gene: TRBJ2-7; d_gene: .; CDR3nt: TGTGCCAGCACGGGGGGCGCGGAGCAGTACTTC; CDR3aa: CASTGGAEQYF
len: 18; v_gene: TRBV12-5; abundance: many; j_gene: TRBJ2-3; d_gene: TRBD2; CDR3nt: TGTGCTAGTGGTTTGGTAACAAGGACTAGCGGCAGCACAGATACGCAGTATTTT; CDR3aa: CASGLVTRTSGSTDTQYF
len: 14; v_gene: TRBV7-2; abundance: .; j_gene: TRBJ1-1; d_gene: .; CDR3nt: TGTGCCAGCGGTCGGGCAGCCCTTAACACTGAAGCTTTCTTT; CDR3aa: CASGRAALNTEAFF
len: 14; v_gene: TRBV7-2; abundance: few; j_gene: TRBJ2-4; d_gene: .; CDR3nt: TGTGCCAGCACCAAAGGGGGGTCCGGAAACATTCAGTACTTC; CDR3aa: CASTKGGSGNIQYF
len: 13; v_gene: TRBV7-7; abundance: .; j_gene: TRBJ2-2; d_gene: .; CDR3nt: TGTGCCAGCAGCTTCGACCAGTCCGGGGAGCTGTTTTTT; CDR3aa: CASSFDQSGELFF
len: 18; v_gene: TRBV4-2; abundance: .; j_gene: TRBJ2-1; d_gene: .; CDR3nt: TGTGCCAGCAGCCAAGATGCGCGGAGCACCCACTCCTACAATGAGCAGTTCTTC; CDR3aa: CASSQDARSTHSYNEQFF
len: 16; v_gene: TRBV19; abundance: few; j_gene: TRBJ2-6; d_gene: .; CDR3nt: TGTGCCAGTAGTATAGTAGGGCGTTCTGGGGCCAACGTCCTGACTTTC; CDR3aa: CASSIVGRSGANVLTF
len: 14; v_gene: TRBV18; abundance: once; j_gene: TRBJ1-5; d_gene: TRBD1; CDR3nt: TGTGCCAGCTCACCAGACAGGGACAATCAGCCCCAGCATTTT; CDR3aa: CASSPDRDNQPQHF
len: 14; v_gene: TRBV4-1; abundance: .; j_gene: TRBJ1-2; d_gene: .; CDR3nt: TGCGCCAGCAGCCAACTCGAACTCAACTATGGCTACACCTTC; CDR3aa: CASSQLELNYGYTF
len: 15; v_gene: TRBV6-1; abundance: .; j_gene: TRBJ1-1; d_gene: .; CDR3nt: TGTGCCAGCCGCATTGGCAGTTCAGGTTTCACTGAAGCTTTCTTT; CDR3aa: CASRIGSSGFTEAFF
len: 12; v_gene: TRBV21-1; abundance: .; j_gene: TRBJ2-7; d_gene: .; CDR3nt: TGTGCCAGCGTGGGGGATTCCTACGAGCAGTACTTC; CDR3aa: CASVGDSYEQYF
len: 13; v_gene: TRBV6-5; abundance: .; j_gene: TRBJ1-6; d_gene: .; CDR3nt: TGTGCCAGCAGTTTAGGGGTAAATTCACCCCTCCACTTT; CDR3aa: CASSLGVNSPLHF
len: 16; v_gene: TRBV6-5; abundance: .; j_gene: TRBJ2-1; d_gene: TRBD1; CDR3nt: TGTGCCAGCAGTTACTCTGGGACAGGGCCCTCGGTAAAGCAGTTCTTC; CDR3aa: CASSYSGTGPSVKQFF
len: 14; v_gene: TRBV10-2; abundance: once; j_gene: TRBJ2-7; d_gene: .; CDR3nt: TGCGCCAGCAGTGTGGGGCTCGTAGGGTACGAGCAGTACTTC; CDR3aa: CASSVGLVGYEQYF
len: 15; v_gene: TRBV6-1; abundance: few; j_gene: TRBJ2-5; d_gene: TRBD2; CDR3nt: TGTGCCAGCAGTGGAGGGACTAGCGGCAGAGGGACCCAGTACTTC; CDR3aa: CASSGGTSGRGTQYF
len: 15; v_gene: TRBV14; abundance: .; j_gene: TRBJ2-2; d_gene: .; CDR3nt: TGTGCCAGCAGCCAAGTAACAGCGAACACCGGGGAGCTGTTTTTT; CDR3aa: CASSQVTANTGELFF
len: 16; v_gene: TRBV7-7; abundance: .; j_gene: TRBJ2-5; d_gene: TRBD2; CDR3nt: TGTGCCAGCAGCTTACAGCTAGGCGGGAGACCGGAGACCCAGTACTTC; CDR3aa: CASSLQLGGRPETQYF
len: 18; v_gene: TRBV18; abundance: .; j_gene: TRBJ2-6; d_gene: TRBD2; CDR3nt: TGTGCCAGCTCACCATTACTAGCGGGAGCCTCTGGGGCCAACGTCCTGACTTTC; CDR3aa: CASSPLLAGASGANVLTF
len: 17; v_gene: TRBV27; abundance: .; j_gene: TRBJ1-4; d_gene: TRBD1; CDR3nt: TGTGCCAGCAGTTTTGGGGGACAGGGGGCCTTCCCGGAAAAACTGTTTTTT; CDR3aa: CASSFGGQGAFPEKLFF
len: 14; v_gene: TRBV7-8; abundance: many; j_gene: TRBJ1-1; d_gene: .; CDR3nt: TGTGCCAGCAGCCCACGGGACCGACTGGCTGAAGCTTTCTTT; CDR3aa: CASSPRDRLAEAFF
len: 15; v_gene: TRBV28; abundance: .; j_gene: TRBJ2-3; d_gene: TRBD2; CDR3nt: TGTGCCAGCAACTTAATAGCGGGAGGGCCAGATACGCAGTATTTT; CDR3aa: CASNLIAGGPDTQYF
len: 16; v_gene: TRBV19; abundance: .; j_gene: TRBJ2-2; d_gene: TRBD1; CDR3nt: TGTGCCAGTAGTACACCAGGGGGCGCGAACACCGGGGAGCTGTTTTTT; CDR3aa: CASSTPGGANTGELFF
len: 13; v_gene: TRBV29-1; abundance: .; j_gene: TRBJ1-1; d_gene: .; CDR3nt: TGCAGCGTTGAAGGCGGTACAGCCACTGAAGCTTTCTTT; CDR3aa: CSVEGGTATEAFF
len: 14; v_gene: TRBV2; abundance: .; j_gene: TRBJ1-5; d_gene: TRBD1; CDR3nt: TGTGCCAGCAGTGGGACAGGCGGCAATCAGCCCCAGCATTTT; CDR3aa: CASSGTGGNQPQHF
len: 14; v_gene: TRBV11-2; abundance: .; j_gene: TRBJ2-4; d_gene: .; CDR3nt: TGTGCCAGCAGCTACTTAGGTCAGCGTCACATTCAGTACTTC; CDR3aa: CASSYLGQRHIQYF
len: 17; v_gene: TRBV7-2; abundance: many; j_gene: TRBJ2-3; d_gene: .; CDR3nt: TGTGCCAGCAGCTTGGAGCCATTAGCTCTCGATCATGATACGCAGTATTTT; CDR3aa: CASSLEPLALDHDTQYF
len: 17; v_gene: TRBV5-4; abundance: .; j_gene: TRBJ1-4; d_gene: .; CDR3nt: TGTGCCAGCAGCTTGGGGGGGCGCAGACCACAGACTGAAAAACTGTTTTTT; CDR3aa: CASSLGGRRPQTEKLFF
len: 16; v_gene: TRBV27; abundance: many; j_gene: TRBJ2-5; d_gene: TRBD2; CDR3nt: TGTGCCAGCAGTTCAATAGCGGGAGGCGCGTCGGAGACCCAGTACTTC; CDR3aa: CASSSIAGGASETQYF
len: 16; v_gene: TRBV15; abundance: .; j_gene: TRBJ1-2; d_gene: TRBD1; CDR3nt: TGTGCCACCAGCAGACACGGCGGGACAGGGAACTATGGCTACACCTTC; CDR3aa: CATSRHGGTGNYGYTF
len: 19; v_gene: TRBV15; abundance: .; j_gene: TRBJ2-2; d_gene: TRBD2; CDR3nt: TGTGCCACCAGCAGGGGCAATGGACTAGCGGGAGAGAACACCGGGGAGCTGTTTTTT; CDR3aa: CATSRGNGLAGENTGELFF
len: 16; v_gene: TRBV5-4; abundance: .; j_gene: TRBJ2-7; d_gene: .; CDR3nt: TGTGCCAGCAGCTTGGAAGGACGGATCACCCCGGGGGAGCAGTACTTC; CDR3aa: CASSLEGRITPGEQYF
len: 13; v_gene: TRBV7-9; abundance: .; j_gene: TRBJ1-4; d_gene: .; CDR3nt: TGTGCCAGCAGCTTGAACGCAAATGAAAAACTGTTTTTT; CDR3aa: CASSLNANEKLFF
len: 15; v_gene: TRBV28; abundance: .; j_gene: TRBJ1-1; d_gene: .; CDR3nt: TGTGCCAGCAGTTCCCCGGGAGTCATGAACACTGAAGCTTTCTTT; CDR3aa: CASSSPGVMNTEAFF
len: 14; v_gene: TRBV5-5; abundance: once; j_gene: TRBJ2-7; d_gene: TRBD1; CDR3nt: TGTGCCAGCAGCCTGACAGGGCTCTCCTACGAGCAGTACTTC; CDR3aa: CASSLTGLSYEQYF
len: 14; v_gene: TRBV28; abundance: .; j_gene: TRBJ1-1; d_gene: .; CDR3nt: TGTGCCAGCAGTTTAGACCTCCCGAACACTGAAGCTTTCTTT; CDR3aa: CASSLDLPNTEAFF
len: 17; v_gene: TRBV18; abundance: .; j_gene: TRBJ2-6; d_gene: .; CDR3nt: TGTGCCAGCTCTCCCCGGGACGGTCGCTCTGGGGCCAACGTCCTGACTTTC; CDR3aa: CASSPRDGRSGANVLTF
len: 14; v_gene: TRBV27; abundance: few; j_gene: TRBJ2-2; d_gene: .; CDR3nt: TGTGCCAGCAGTTTGGGCGTGGACACCGGGGAGCTGTTTTTT; CDR3aa: CASSLGVDTGELFF
len: 14; v_gene: TRBV5-1; abundance: many; j_gene: TRBJ2-5; d_gene: TRBD1; CDR3nt: TGCGCCAGCAGCCCAGGGACAGGGGTCGAGACCCAGTACTTC; CDR3aa: CASSPGTGVETQYF
len: 14; v_gene: TRBV5-1; abundance: .; j_gene: TRBJ1-1; d_gene: TRBD1; CDR3nt: TGCGCCAGCAGCTTGGCCCCTGGGACAGAGAAAGCTTTCTTT; CDR3aa: CASSLAPGTEKAFF
len: 14; v_gene: TRBV7-9; abundance: few; j_gene: TRBJ1-4; d_gene: .; CDR3nt: TGTGCCAGCAGCGGGGGCAGGGGTGGTGAAAAACTGTTTTTT; CDR3aa: CASSGGRGGEKLFF
len: 15; v_gene: TRBV28; abundance: .; j_gene: TRBJ2-7; d_gene: TRBD2; CDR3nt: TGTGCCAGCAGTTTAAGGGCGGGAGGGGGATACGAGCAGTACTTC; CDR3aa: CASSLRAGGGYEQYF
len: 17; v_gene: TRBV23-1; abundance: .; j_gene: TRBJ1-2; d_gene: TRBD1; CDR3nt: TGCGCCAGCAGTCAATCGAGGGACAGGCTCCCATTAGATGGCTACACCTTC; CDR3aa: CASSQSRDRLPLDGYTF
len: 12; v_gene: TRBV6-6; abundance: .; j_gene: TRBJ2-5; d_gene: .; CDR3nt: TGTGCCAGCAGTTACTGGGAAGAGACCCAGTACTTC; CDR3aa: CASSYWEETQYF
len: 15; v_gene: TRBV10-3; abundance: .; j_gene: TRBJ2-4; d_gene: .; CDR3nt: TGTGCCATCAATCGGCAGGGGCCGACCAAAAACATTCAGTACTTC; CDR3aa: CAINRQGPTKNIQYF
len: 13; v_gene: TRBV7-1; abundance: .; j_gene: TRBJ2-3; d_gene: .; CDR3nt: TGTGCCAGCAGCCCCCGCGGGACAGATACGCAGTATTTT; CDR3aa: CASSPRGTDTQYF
len: 17; v_gene: TRBV14; abundance: once; j_gene: TRBJ2-3; d_gene: .; CDR3nt: TGTGCCAGCAGCCAAGGTGGAGGCGTACTTGGCACAGATACGCAGTATTTT; CDR3aa: CASSQGGGVLGTDTQYF
len: 15; v_gene: TRBV7-2; abundance: .; j_gene: TRBJ1-2; d_gene: .; CDR3nt: TGTGCCAGCAGCTTAGCGAGTAAGCAGGTTGATGGCTACACCTTC; CDR3aa: CASSLASKQVDGYTF